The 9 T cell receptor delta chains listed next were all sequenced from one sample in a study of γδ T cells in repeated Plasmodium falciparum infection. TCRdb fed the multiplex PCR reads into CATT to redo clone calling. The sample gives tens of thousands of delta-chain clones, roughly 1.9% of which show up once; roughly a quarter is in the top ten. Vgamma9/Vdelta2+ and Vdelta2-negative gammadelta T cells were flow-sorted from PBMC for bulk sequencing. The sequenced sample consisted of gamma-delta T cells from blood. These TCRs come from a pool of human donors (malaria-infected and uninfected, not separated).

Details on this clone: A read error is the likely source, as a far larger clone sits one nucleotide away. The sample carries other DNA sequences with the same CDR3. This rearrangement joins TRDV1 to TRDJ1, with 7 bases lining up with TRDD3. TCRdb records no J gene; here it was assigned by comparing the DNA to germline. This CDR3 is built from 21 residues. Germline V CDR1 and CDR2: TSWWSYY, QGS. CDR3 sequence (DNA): TGTGCTCTCGGGGATATAGTTTTCCCCTTACTGTGGGATGGGTCTACTGATAAACTCATCTTT. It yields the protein CALGDIVFPLLWDGSTDKLIF.

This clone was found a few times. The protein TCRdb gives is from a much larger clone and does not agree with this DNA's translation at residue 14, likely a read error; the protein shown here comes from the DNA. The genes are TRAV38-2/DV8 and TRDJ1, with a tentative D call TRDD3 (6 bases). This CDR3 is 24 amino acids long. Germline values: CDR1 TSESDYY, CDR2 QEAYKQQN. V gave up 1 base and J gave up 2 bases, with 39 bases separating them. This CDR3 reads CAYRSLRLVFPPGELRMETDKLIF. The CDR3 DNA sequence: TGTGCTTATAGGAGCCTAAGGTTAGTCTTTCCCCCTGGGGAATTAAGAATGGAAACCGATAAACTCATCTTT.

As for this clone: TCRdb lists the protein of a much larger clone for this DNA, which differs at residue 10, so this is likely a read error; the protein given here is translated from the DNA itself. This CDR3 is CACDPLGLGGENLYTDKLIF. CDR3 nucleotides: TGTGCCTGTGACCCTCTAGGTCTGGGGGGTGAGAACCTATACACCGATAAACTCATCTTT. The genes are TRDV2 and TRDJ1; 7 bases are shared with TRDD3. TCRdb supplies no J gene; here it was assigned by aligning the nucleotide sequence to germline. Looked up from germline, CDR1 is GEAIGNYY and CDR2 is EKD. The CDR3 has 20 residues. V shed 3 bases, J shed 0 bases, and the junction held 21 bases outside the gene matches.

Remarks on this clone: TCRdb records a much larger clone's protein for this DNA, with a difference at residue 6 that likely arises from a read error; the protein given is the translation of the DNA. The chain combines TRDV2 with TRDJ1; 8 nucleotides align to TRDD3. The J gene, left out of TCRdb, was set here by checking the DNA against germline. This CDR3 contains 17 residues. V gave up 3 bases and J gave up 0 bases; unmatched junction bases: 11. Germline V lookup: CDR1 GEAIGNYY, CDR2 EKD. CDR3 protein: CACDAMGDGGYTDKLIF. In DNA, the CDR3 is TGTGCCTGTGACGCGATGGGGGATGGGGGCTACACCGATAAACTCATCTTT.

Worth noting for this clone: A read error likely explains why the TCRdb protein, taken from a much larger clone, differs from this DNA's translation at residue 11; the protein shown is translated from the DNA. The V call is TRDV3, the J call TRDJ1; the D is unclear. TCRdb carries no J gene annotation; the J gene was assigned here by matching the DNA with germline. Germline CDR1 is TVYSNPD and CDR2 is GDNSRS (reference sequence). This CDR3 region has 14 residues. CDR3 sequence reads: CAFEPPTYTDELIF. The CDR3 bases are TGTGCCTTTGAGCCCCCGACATACACCGATGAACTCATCTTT.

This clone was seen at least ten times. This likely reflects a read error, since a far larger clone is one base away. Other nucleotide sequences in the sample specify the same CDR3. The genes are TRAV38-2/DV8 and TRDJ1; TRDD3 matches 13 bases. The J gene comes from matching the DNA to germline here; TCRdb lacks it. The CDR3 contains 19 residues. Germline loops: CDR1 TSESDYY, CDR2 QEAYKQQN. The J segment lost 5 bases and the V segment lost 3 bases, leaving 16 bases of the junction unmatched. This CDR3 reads CAYRMLLGDTGFWTDKLIF. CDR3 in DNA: TGTGCTTATAGGATGCTACTGGGGGATACGGGTTTTTGGACTGATAAACTCATCTTT.

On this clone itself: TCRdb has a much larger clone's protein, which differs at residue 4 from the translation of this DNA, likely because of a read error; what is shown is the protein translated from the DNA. The CDR3 protein is CALWELQVRGCPYYTDKLIF. The CDR3, as DNA: TGTGCTCTTTGGGAACTTCAGGTCCGGGGATGCCCCTATTACACCGATAAACTCATCTTT. The rearrangement uses TRDV1 and TRDJ1; TRDD3 might be the D (6 bases). The J gene, left out of TCRdb, was set here by checking the DNA against germline. The germline CDR1 and CDR2 sequences are TSWWSYY and QGS. The CDR3 totals 20 residues.

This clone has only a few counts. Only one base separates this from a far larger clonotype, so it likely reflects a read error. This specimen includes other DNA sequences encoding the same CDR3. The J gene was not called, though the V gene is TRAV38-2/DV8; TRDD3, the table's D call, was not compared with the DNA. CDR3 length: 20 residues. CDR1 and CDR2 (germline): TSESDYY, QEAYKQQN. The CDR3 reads CAYRSYGGRLGFGYTDKLIF. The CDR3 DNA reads TGTGCTTATAGGAGTTATGGTGGACGGCTGGGGTTCGGCTACACCGATAAACTCATCTTC.

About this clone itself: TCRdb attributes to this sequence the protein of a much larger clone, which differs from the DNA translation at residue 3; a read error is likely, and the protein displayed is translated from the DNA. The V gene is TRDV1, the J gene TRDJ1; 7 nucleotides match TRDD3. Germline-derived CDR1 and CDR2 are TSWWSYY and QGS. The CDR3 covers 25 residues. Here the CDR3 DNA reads TGTGCTTTTGGGGAACTTCGCCGGTTTCCTGCAAAGGTGGGGGGGATTGGGGAGAACACCGATAAACTCATCTTT. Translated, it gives CAFGELRRFPAKVGGIGENTDKLIF.